This passage covers 26 T cell receptor beta chains from one sample sequenced in a study of beta chain features in type 1 diabetes. Every isolated RNA sample was fully reverse transcribed, so sequencing captured expressed TCRB transcripts. Sequenced by immunoSEQ multiplex PCR; TCRdb stores in-frame clones only, minus some. The sample lists 100,000 to 150,000 clones; 16% were seen once. Points from the study as a whole: Moderate but significant shortening of TCRB CDR3s was recorded in all four CD4+ subsets from Type 1 diabetes patients.

These TCRs' antigens remain unknown. Sample: central memory CD4+ T cells from blood. The origin of the receptors is a man aged 25-45 years with type 1 diabetes.

The chain recombines TRBV11-3 with TRBJ2-7, with TRBD2 identical over 13 bases. The J segment lost 1 base and the V segment lost 5 bases, leaving 2 bases of the junction unmatched. The length of the CDR3 is 15 residues. Germline CDR1 is SGHNT and CDR2 is YENEEA. The CDR3 loop reads CASSRTSGGSYEQYF. DNA of the CDR3: TGTGCCAGCAGCCGGACTAGCGGGGGTTCCTACGAGCAGTACTTC.

The chain carries TRBV30 and TRBJ1-5, with D tentatively TRBD1 (5 bases). This CDR3 comprises 14 residues. V lost 1 base, J lost 2 bases, and 9 bases lay in between. CDR1 is GTSNPN, CDR2 SVGIG, per germline (reference sequence). The CDR3 loop is CAWSGGSGNQPQHF. Written as DNA, the CDR3 is TGTGCCTGGAGTGGGGGGAGTGGCAATCAGCCCCAGCATTTT.

The V call is TRBV7-7, the J call TRBJ1-2, with 9 bases lining up with TRBD1. The length of the CDR3 is 16 residues. CDR1 and CDR2 (germline): SSHAT, FNYEAQ (reference sequence). With V trimmed by 7 bases and J by 11 bases, 20 bases remained unmatched. In DNA, the CDR3 is TGTGCCAGCAACTTTGACAATAAGGAGGGGACAGGGTGGTACACCTTC. As protein: CASNFDNKEGTGWYTF.

The table lists this clone with many counts. The chain joins TRBV25-1 to TRBJ2-4, with TRBD1 as a possible D gene (6 bases). Germline V lookup: CDR1 MGHDK, CDR2 SYGVNS. The CDR3 contains 15 residues. Trimming shortened V by 7 bases and J by 0 bases, and 13 bases separated the two germline ends. The CDR3 is CASTETGSAKNIQYF. The CDR3 bases are TGTGCCAGCACCGAGACAGGATCAGCCAAAAACATTCAGTACTTC.

In its sample, this clone ranks as medium-sized. The V and J genes are TRBV29-1 and TRBJ1-4, with D possibly matching TRBD1 (6 bases). The germline CDR1 and CDR2 sequences are SQVTM and ANQGSEA. V was shortened by 6 bases and J by 14 bases, with 28 bases between the two germline ends. The CDR3 extends over 15 amino acids. The CDR3 nucleotides are TGCAGCGTCCCTGAGGGGGAGGCGGCCTCCTCTAAGCTGTTTTTT. Its translation is CSVPEGEAASSKLFF.

CDR3 loop: CASSLTQGTGELFF. In nucleotides, the CDR3 is TGTGCCAGCAGCCTAACACAGGGGACCGGGGAGCTGTTTTTT. The chain carries TRBV7-2 and TRBJ2-2; the match to TRBD1 covers 7 bases. CDR3 size: 14 residues. Germline V CDR1 and CDR2: SGHTA, FQGNSA. J lost 5 bases, V lost 5 bases, and 5 bases had no gene match.

This clone was picked up many times. The V call is TRBV10-2, the J call TRBJ1-2, with D tentatively TRBD1 (5 bases). Looked up from germline, CDR1 is WSHSY and CDR2 is SAAADI. This CDR3 spans 14 amino acids. V dropped 3 bases and J dropped 7 bases, with 15 bases sitting between them. In DNA, the CDR3 is TGCGCCAGCAGTGAAACAGGTCGGAGCGGTGGCTACACCTTC. Its translation: CASSETGRSGGYTF.

This clone was detected once. In DNA form, the CDR3 reads TGCAGTGCTAGAGATGGGGGACAGCAGTACTTC. Translation gives CSARDGGQQYF. The chain combines TRBV20-1 with TRBJ2-7; D is possibly TRBD1 or TRBD2 (5 bases each). Between the trimmed V and J ends, which lost 0 bases and 8 bases, there was a span of 8 bases. Germline CDR1 is DFQATT and CDR2 is SNEGSKA (reference sequence). The CDR3 has 11 residues.

The chain recombines TRBV5-1 with TRBJ2-7, with a tentative D call TRBD2 (5 bases). Germline V gene data show CDR1 as SGHRS and CDR2 as YFSETQ. V gave up 4 bases and J gave up 4 bases, with 12 bases separating them. The CDR3 is made up of 13 amino acids. The CDR3 DNA is TGCGCCAGCAGCCTACCCGGAGGTTACGAGCAGTACTTC. It codes for CASSLPGGYEQYF.

The table lists this clone with a few counts. The rearrangement links TRBV10-3 to TRBJ1-2; D unclear. Between the trimmed V and J ends, which lost 8 bases and 4 bases, there was a span of 14 bases. Germline V gene lookup returns CDR1 ENHRY and CDR2 SYGVKD. CDR3 length: 13 residues. The DNA for the CDR3 is TGTGCCATCTGGACCGGGATCCCCTATGGCTACACCTTC. Its protein product is CAIWTGIPYGYTF.

This clone appeared a few times. The V call is TRBV29-1, the J call TRBJ2-2, with D unresolved. The CDR3 consists of 12 residues. Trimming stripped 3 bases from V and 7 bases from J, with 9 bases between. CDR1 and CDR2 from the germline V gene are SQVTM and ANQGSEA. This CDR3 reads CSVDPTGGELFF. DNA of the CDR3: TGCAGCGTTGACCCCACGGGCGGGGAGCTGTTTTTT.

This chain joins TRBV6-5 and TRBJ2-6; no clear D gene. The CDR3 has 14 amino acids. Germline V gene sequence: CDR1 MNHEY, CDR2 SVGAGI. V lost 6 bases and J 1 base, leaving 7 bases between the germline ends. CDR3 nucleotide sequence: TGTGCCAGCAGATCTCTATCTGGGGCCAACGTCCTGACTTTC. Amino acids: CASRSLSGANVLTF.

This clone was recorded many times. The rearrangement uses TRBV28 and TRBJ2-6, with unresolved D. Germline loops: CDR1 MDHEN, CDR2 SYDVKM. The ends were cut back, 5 bases at V and 1 base at J, with 21 bases in the middle. This CDR3 is 19 amino acids long. The CDR3 region is CASSLWWSPRISGANVLTF. For the CDR3, the DNA is TGTGCCAGCAGTCTCTGGTGGTCCCCCAGGATATCTGGGGCCAACGTCCTGACTTTC.

Concerning this clone itself: Other DNA variants within this sample encode the same CDR3. The V and J genes are TRBV18 and TRBJ2-5; D is unresolved. V was cut by 3 bases and J by 5 bases, with 7 bases left in between. The CDR3 is 12 amino acids. CDR1 and CDR2 (germline): KGHSH, LQKENI. CDR3: CASSPQEETQYF. The CDR3 DNA reads as TGTGCCAGCTCACCGCAGGAGGAGACCCAGTACTTC.

This chain links TRBV6-1 with TRBJ1-6, with a possible D match to TRBD1 (5 bases). CDR1 and CDR2 (germline): MNHNS, SASEGT. Trimming stripped 4 bases from V and 2 bases from J, with 6 bases between. The length of the CDR3 is 14 residues. The DNA of the CDR3 is TGTGCCAGCAGTGCGGGACCCTATAATTCACCCCTCCACTTT. It translates to CASSAGPYNSPLHF.

The chain links TRBV29-1 to TRBJ1-3; D is unresolved. V was clipped by 5 bases and J by 0 bases, with 2 bases between them. CDR1 is SQVTM and CDR2 is ANQGSEA in the germline V gene. This CDR3 is built from 11 residues. CDR3 sequence: CSVLSGNTIYF. In DNA, the CDR3 is TGCAGCGTTCTCTCTGGAAACACCATATATTTT.

V is TRBV7-3 and J is TRBJ2-3; perhaps TRBD2 as D (6 bases). V was clipped by 2 bases and J by 8 bases, with 17 bases between them. The CDR3 contains 15 residues. Germline CDR1 and CDR2: SGHTA and FQGTGA. The CDR3 spells CASSLLAGMQGTQYF. The CDR3 DNA sequence: TGTGCCAGCAGCTTATTGGCGGGGATGCAGGGTACGCAGTATTTT.

There are a few counts of this clone. This sequence joins TRBV11-3 and TRBJ2-1, with D possibly being TRBD1 (5 bases). CDR1 and CDR2 (germline): SGHNT, YENEEA. The CDR3 has 16 amino acids. Trimming stripped 5 bases from V and 5 bases from J, with 19 bases between. Here the CDR3 reads CASSQQVRSVHNEQFF. CDR3 bases: TGTGCCAGCAGCCAACAGGTCCGGAGCGTACACAATGAGCAGTTCTTC.

This clone appeared a few times. The chain joins TRBV7-9 to TRBJ2-5, with a tentative D call TRBD1 (6 bases). The CDR3 runs to 14 residues. Germline CDR1 reads SEHNR; CDR2 reads FQNEAQ (reference sequence). Deletions cut 3 bases from V and 4 bases from J, with 12 bases between. The CDR3 nucleotides read TGTGCCAGCAGCTTCAGGGGCGAGCGAGAGACCCAGTACTTC. It encodes CASSFRGERETQYF.

This clone was picked up a small number of times. The chain recombines TRBV7-9 with TRBJ2-3; 8 bases match TRBD2. The CDR3 loop spans 14 amino acids. The germline gives CDR1 SEHNR, CDR2 FQNEAQ (reference sequence). The J segment lost 2 bases and the V segment lost 6 bases, leaving 4 bases of the junction unmatched. CDR3 nucleotides: TGTGCCAGCAGATGGCGGGGGGCCACAGATACGCAGTATTTT. It translates to CASRWRGATDTQYF.

This clone was recorded a few times. The V and J genes are TRBV4-1 and TRBJ2-7; D may match TRBD1 or TRBD2 (5 bases each). Germline CDR1 reads MGHRA; CDR2 reads YSYEKL. V dropped 4 bases and J dropped 3 bases, with 13 bases sitting between them. The CDR3 has 14 amino acids. The CDR3 sequence is CASSPMGVNYEQYF. The CDR3 region has the DNA TGCGCCAGCAGCCCCATGGGGGTAAACTACGAGCAGTACTTC.

V and J are TRBV7-2 and TRBJ1-6, with D unresolved. Germline V gene data show CDR1 as SGHTA and CDR2 as FQGNSA. Trimming stripped 4 bases from V and 5 bases from J, with 9 bases between. The CDR3 extends over 14 amino acids. The CDR3 nucleotides read TGTGCCAGCAGCTACGGACGGAATAATTCACCCCTCCACTTT. Protein: CASSYGRNNSPLHF.

The table lists this clone with a few counts. The CDR3 reads CASSPNPKRGGSPDTQYF. CDR3 DNA sequence: TGTGCCAGCAGCCCAAACCCCAAGCGGGGGGGATCCCCAGATACGCAGTATTTT. The chain combines TRBV13 with TRBJ2-3; 10 bases are shared with TRBD2. Unmatched junction bases numbered 15, after V lost 5 bases and J lost 4 bases. The CDR3 has 18 amino acids. CDR1 and CDR2 from the germline V gene are PRHDT and FYEKMQ (reference sequence).

A remark on this clone: A far larger clone is only one base removed, so a read error is likely. The V gene is TRBV18, the J gene TRBJ2-1, with TRBD2 matching over 11 bases. From germline, CDR1 is KGHSH and CDR2 LQKENI. CDR3 length: 16 amino acids. The trim removed 4 bases at V and 8 bases at J, leaving 10 bases unmatched. CDR3 protein: CASSRAGTSGLYEQFF. The CDR3 DNA sequence: TGTGCCAGCTCACGTGCCGGGACTAGCGGCCTCTATGAGCAGTTCTTC.

The CDR3 region has the DNA TGCGCCAGCAGCTTGGAAAGTGACAGGGAGAACACTGAAGCTTTCTTT. It translates to CASSLESDRENTEAFF. The genes are TRBV5-1 and TRBJ1-1; TRBD1 aligns across 7 bases. V shed 0 bases and J 1 base; nucleotides not matched to a gene: 6. The length of the CDR3 is 16 residues. Germline V gene sequence: CDR1 SGHRS, CDR2 YFSETQ.

This clone was detected a few times. The V call is TRBV5-4, the J call TRBJ2-5; 9 bases are a match to TRBD1. V was pared by 4 bases and J by 4 bases, with 8 bases of the junction left unmatched. CDR1 and CDR2 (germline): SGHNT, YYREEE (reference sequence). CDR3 length: 15 residues. CDR3 region: CASSQDRGEGETQYF. The CDR3 DNA sequence: TGTGCCAGCAGCCAAGACAGGGGGGAAGGAGAGACCCAGTACTTC.